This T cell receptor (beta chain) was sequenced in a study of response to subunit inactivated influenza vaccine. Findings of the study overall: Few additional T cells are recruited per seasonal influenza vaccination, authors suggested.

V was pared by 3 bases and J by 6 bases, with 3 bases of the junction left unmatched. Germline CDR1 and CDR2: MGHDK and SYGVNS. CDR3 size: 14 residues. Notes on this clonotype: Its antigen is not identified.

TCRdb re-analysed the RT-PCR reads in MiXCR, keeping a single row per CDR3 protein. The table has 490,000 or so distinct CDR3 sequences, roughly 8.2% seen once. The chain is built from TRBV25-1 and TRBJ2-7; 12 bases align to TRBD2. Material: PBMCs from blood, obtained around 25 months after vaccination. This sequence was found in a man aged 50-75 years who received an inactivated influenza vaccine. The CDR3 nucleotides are TGTGCCAGCAGTGATACTAGCGGGAGGCCCGAGCAGTACTTC. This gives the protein CASSDTSGRPEQYF.